The 13 T cell receptor beta chains below come from one sample, sequenced in a study of cytotoxic CD8 clonotypes in ibrutinib-treated CLL. The data were produced by immunoSEQ multiplex PCR, yet TCRdb's version contains in-frame clones alone and is incomplete. In the table there are 100,000 to 150,000 clones, approximately 85% of which are singletons. The sequences come from PBMCs, collected after 24 months of ibrutinib treatment. The receptors shown here come from a human donor with chronic lymphocytic leukemia.

This clone was counted a single time. The chain links TRBV7-7 to TRBJ2-5; D is possibly TRBD1 (6 bases). Germline V gene data show CDR1 as SSHAT and CDR2 as FNYEAQ (reference sequence). Trimming left V 2 bases short and J 5 bases short, with 18 bases between. The CDR3 is 16 residues long. CDR3 protein: CASSLYGTQGRETQYF. CDR3 coding DNA: TGTGCCAGCAGCTTATATGGTACACAGGGTAGGGAGACCCAGTACTTC.

The rearrangement links TRBV7-6 to TRBJ2-5, with D perhaps matching TRBD2 (5 bases). The CDR3 covers 14 residues. Between the trimmed V and J ends, which lost 1 base and 7 bases, there was a span of 13 bases. Per the germline V gene, CDR1 is SGHVS and CDR2 is FNYEAQ. The CDR3 DNA sequence: TGTGCCAGCAGCTTAGAGGAAAATCGGGGGACCCAGTACTTC. Amino acids: CASSLEENRGTQYF.

This chain links TRBV7-2 with TRBJ2-3; 7 positions agree with TRBD1. V lost 4 bases, J lost 4 bases, and 14 bases stayed unmatched. The germline V gene encodes CDR1 SGHTA and CDR2 FQGNSA. The CDR3 runs to 17 residues. The CDR3 here is CASSYSVLAGGADTQYF. CDR3 sequence (DNA): TGTGCCAGCAGCTATAGCGTCTTGGCAGGGGGTGCAGATACGCAGTATTTT. Looking up the rest from reference TRBV7-2 and TRBJ2-3 gives the full variable domain: GAGVSQSPSNKVTEKGKDVELRCDPISGHTALYWYRQSLGQGLEFLIYFQGNSAPDKSGLPSDRFSAERTGGSVSTLTIQRTQQEDSAVYLCASSYSVLAGGADTQYFGPGTRLTVL.

V is TRBV6-4 and J is TRBJ1-2; 8 nucleotides align to TRBD1. The V segment lost 2 bases and the J segment 2 bases; nucleotides outside the gene matches: 22. Germline CDR1 MRHNA, CDR2 SNTAGT. This CDR3 contains 21 residues. CDR3 sequence (DNA): TGTGCCAGCAGTGACCTGGACAGGGAAGGGGCGCCCGAGGGATCCAACTATGGCTACACCTTC. Its translation is CASSDLDREGAPEGSNYGYTF.

This rearrangement joins TRBV6-5 to TRBJ2-7, with 8 bases aligning to TRBD2. V lost 0 bases and J lost 2; bases outside the gene matches: 3. The CDR3 has 15 amino acids. From germline, CDR1 is MNHEY and CDR2 SVGAGI. This CDR3 reads CASSYSREAAYEQYF. Here the CDR3 DNA reads TGTGCCAGCAGTTACTCGCGGGAGGCTGCCTACGAGCAGTACTTC.

The V call is TRBV25-1, the J call TRBJ1-1; the match to TRBD1 covers 9 bases. Losses at the gene ends were 2 bases for V and 1 base for J; bases not matched to a gene: 8. This CDR3 is 17 amino acids long. Looked up from germline, CDR1 is MGHDK and CDR2 is SYGVNS. The CDR3 reads CASSERHTGGANTEAFF. CDR3 coding DNA: TGTGCCAGCAGTGAACGCCACACAGGGGGCGCGAACACTGAAGCTTTCTTT. Full variable domain (rest looked up from reference TRBV25-1 and TRBJ1-1): EADIYQTPRYLVIGTGKKITLECSQTMGHDKMYWYQQDPGMELHLIHYSYGVNSTEKGDLSSESTVSRIRTEHFPLTLESARPSHTSQYLCASSERHTGGANTEAFFGQGTRLTVV.

The chain combines TRBV7-9 with TRBJ2-7, with 12 bases matching TRBD1. The CDR3 extends over 14 amino acids. The germline V gene encodes CDR1 SEHNR and CDR2 FQNEAQ (reference sequence). J was trimmed by 7 bases and V by 5 bases; bases with no gene match: 6. The CDR3 protein is CASSEGQGAREQYF. The CDR3, as DNA: TGTGCCAGCAGCGAGGGACAGGGGGCGCGTGAGCAGTACTTC.

In DNA form, the CDR3 reads TGTGCCAGCAGACAAAGTTTTAGCGGGAAGAGCACAGATACGCAGTATTTT. It codes for CASRQSFSGKSTDTQYF. The chain has TRBV11-2 and TRBJ2-3, with 8 bases matching TRBD2. The ends lost 6 bases at V and 0 bases at J; junction bases unmatched: 11. Germline loops: CDR1 SGHAT, CDR2 FQNNGV. This CDR3 spans 17 amino acids.

This chain connects TRBV18 to TRBJ1-1; 9 bases match TRBD1. The junction had 2 bases not matched to a gene; V was cut back by 8 bases and J by 1 base. The CDR3 contains 13 residues. Germline assignment: CDR1 KGHSH and CDR2 LQKENI. The CDR3 region has the DNA TGTGCCAGCCCACAGGGGGCGAACACTGAAGCTTTCTTT. This codes for CASPQGANTEAFF.

This chain links TRBV30 with TRBJ2-6; 7 bases match TRBD1. The trim removed 5 bases at V and 4 bases at J, leaving 5 bases unmatched. Germline CDR1 and CDR2: GTSNPN and SVGIG (reference sequence). The CDR3 is made up of 14 amino acids. Here the CDR3 DNA reads TGTGCCTGGGAACAGGGGTTCGGGGCCAACGTCCTGACTTTC. This gives the protein CAWEQGFGANVLTF.

The gene calls are TRBV18 and TRBJ1-2; D is possibly TRBD1 (6 bases). The CDR3 runs to 18 residues. CDR1 and CDR2 (germline): KGHSH, LQKENI. V lost 1 base and J lost 2, with 20 bases in between. The CDR3 nucleotides are TGTGCCAGCTCACCACGGCCTCGGGGGTCGGGGGCGAACTATGGCTACACCTTC. Its protein is CASSPRPRGSGANYGYTF.

This chain joins TRBV6-5 and TRBJ1-2, with 8 nucleotides matching TRBD1. Germline loops: CDR1 MNHEY, CDR2 SVGAGI. Losses at the gene ends were 0 bases for V and 4 bases for J; bases not matched to a gene: 4. The CDR3 totals 15 residues. This CDR3 reads CASSYSTGGGYGYTF. The CDR3 nucleotides read TGTGCCAGCAGTTACTCAACAGGGGGAGGCTATGGCTACACCTTC.

The chain employs TRBV1 and TRBJ2-7; the table gives TRBD1 as D, unverified against the DNA. TRBV1 is a recognized pseudogene. The CDR3 has 16 residues. The CDR3 region is CTSSQPSTGDQAEQYF. CDR3 bases: TGCACCAGCAGCCAGCCCTCGACAGGGGATCAAGCCGAGCAGTACTTC.